A single sample is the source of the 7 T cell receptor beta chains below, sequenced in a study of T cells after yellow fever vaccination. A single record per CDR3 protein comes from TCRdb applying MiXCR to the 5' RACE reads. This table holds under 200,000 distinct CDR3 sequences, about 10% found once. The sample here was CD8+ T cells sorted from PBMCs, taken 15 days after the yellow fever booster vaccination. The receptor set was obtained from a man aged 18 to 29 who received the YFV17D yellow fever vaccine.

This clonotype was counted only a few times. The rearrangement links TRBV6-1 to TRBJ2-7; possibly TRBD1 or TRBD2 for D (5 bases each). Trimming cost V 0 bases and J 0 bases, with 6 bases left between them. Germline values: CDR1 MNHNS, CDR2 SASEGT. The CDR3 sequence is 14 residues long. In DNA form, the CDR3 reads TGTGCCAGCAGTGAAGCCGGGGCCTCCTACGAGCAGTACGTC. Protein: CASSEAGASYEQYV.

This chain links TRBV29-1 with TRBJ2-7; 8 bases match TRBD1. CDR1 and CDR2 from the germline V gene are SQVTM and ANQGSEA. V shed 1 base and J 5 bases; nucleotides not matched to a gene: 10. The CDR3 runs 15 residues. The CDR3 DNA reads as TGCAGCGTTGAAGTCCTGACAGGGGAAGATCACGAGCAGTACTTC. As protein: CSVEVLTGEDHEQYF.

A few counts support this clonotype. This chain joins TRBV6-2 or TRBV6-3 and TRBJ2-5, with a weak D call TRBD1 (5 bases). The CDR3 contains 16 residues. V lost 2 bases, J lost 2 bases, and 15 bases lay in between. Germline V gene lookup returns CDR1 MNHEY and CDR2 SVGEGT. In DNA, the CDR3 is TGTGCCAGCAGTTACGAGTTATGGGGCAAGCAAGAGACCCAGTACTTC. Residues: CASSYELWGKQETQYF.

The table lists this clonotype with a few counts. The V call is TRBV29-1, the J call TRBJ1-2, with unresolved D. CDR1 and CDR2 from the germline V gene are SQVTM and ANQGSEA. This CDR3 has 12 residues. V lost 4 bases and J 2 bases, leaving 8 bases between the germline ends. The DNA of the CDR3 is TGCAGCGTTGTTCAACCAAACTATGGCTACACCTTC. Translation: CSVVQPNYGYTF.

This clonotype turned up a few times. The chain carries TRBV10-1 and TRBJ1-1; the D is unclear. V was cut by 3 bases and J by 4 bases, with 12 bases left in between. This CDR3 is built from 14 residues. Germline V lookup: CDR1 WNHNN, CDR2 SYGVQD (reference sequence). In DNA form, the CDR3 reads TGCGCCAGCAGTGACGCGGGGTCGGGCACTGAAGCTTTCTTT. This codes for CASSDAGSGTEAFF.

This clonotype turned up a few times. This rearrangement joins TRBV7-2 to TRBJ2-5; 7 nucleotides match TRBD2. The CDR3 has 16 amino acids. Germline V gives CDR1 SGHTA, CDR2 FQGNSA. V lost 1 base and J lost 4; bases outside the gene matches: 9. For the CDR3, the DNA is TGTGCCAGCAGCTTAGTGTCCGGGGAGGGCGGAGAGACCCAGTACTTC. Its translation: CASSLVSGEGGETQYF.

The V gene is TRBV7-9, the J gene TRBJ2-5; D assignment may be TRBD1 or TRBD2 (5 bases each). CDR3 size: 15 residues. The germline V and J ends were trimmed by 5 bases and 0 bases, with 13 bases remaining between them. Germline V gene data show CDR1 as SEHNR and CDR2 as FQNEAQ (reference sequence). Here the CDR3 DNA reads TGTGCCAGCAGCGAGAGGGGAACAAACCAAGAGACCCAGTACTTC. It encodes CASSERGTNQETQYF.